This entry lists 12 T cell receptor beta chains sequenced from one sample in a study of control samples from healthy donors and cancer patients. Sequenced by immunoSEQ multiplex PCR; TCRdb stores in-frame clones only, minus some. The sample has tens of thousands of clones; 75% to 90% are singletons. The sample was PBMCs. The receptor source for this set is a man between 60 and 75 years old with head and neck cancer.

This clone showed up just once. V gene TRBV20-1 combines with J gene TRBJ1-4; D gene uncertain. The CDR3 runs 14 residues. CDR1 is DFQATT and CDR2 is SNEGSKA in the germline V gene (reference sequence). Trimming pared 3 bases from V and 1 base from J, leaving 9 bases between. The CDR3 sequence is CSASHSLTNEKLFF. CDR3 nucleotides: TGCAGTGCTAGTCACTCCTTAACTAATGAAAAACTGTTTTTT.

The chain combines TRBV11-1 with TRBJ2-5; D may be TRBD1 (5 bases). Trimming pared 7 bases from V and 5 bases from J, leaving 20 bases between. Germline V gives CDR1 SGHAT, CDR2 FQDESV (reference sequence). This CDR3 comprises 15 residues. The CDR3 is CASKLPKGYGETQYF. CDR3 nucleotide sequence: TGTGCCAGCAAACTTCCTAAGGGGTACGGGGAGACCCAGTACTTC.

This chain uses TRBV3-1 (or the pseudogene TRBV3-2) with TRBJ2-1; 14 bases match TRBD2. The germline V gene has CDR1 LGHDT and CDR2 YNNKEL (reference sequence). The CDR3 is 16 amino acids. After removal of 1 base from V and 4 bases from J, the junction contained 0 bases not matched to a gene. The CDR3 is CASSQGLAGGYNEQFF. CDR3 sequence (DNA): TGTGCCAGCAGCCAAGGACTAGCGGGAGGGTACAATGAGCAGTTCTTC.

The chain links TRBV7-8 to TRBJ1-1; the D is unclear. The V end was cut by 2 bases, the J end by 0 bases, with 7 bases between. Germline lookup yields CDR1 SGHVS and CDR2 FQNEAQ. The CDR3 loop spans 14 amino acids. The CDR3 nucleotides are TGTGCCAGCAGCTTATCTCGAGTGAACACTGAAGCTTTCTTT. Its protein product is CASSLSRVNTEAFF. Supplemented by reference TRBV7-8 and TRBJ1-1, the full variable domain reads GAGVSQSPRYKVAKRGQDVALRCDPISGHVSLFWYQQALGQGPEFLTYFQNEAQLDKSGLPSDRFFAERPEGSVSTLKIQRTQQEDSAVYLCASSLSRVNTEAFFGQGTRLTVV.

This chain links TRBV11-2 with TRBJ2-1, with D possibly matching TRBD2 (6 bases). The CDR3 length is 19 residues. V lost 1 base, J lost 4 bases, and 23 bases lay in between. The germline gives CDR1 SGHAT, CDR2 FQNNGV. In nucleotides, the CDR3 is TGTGCCAGCAGCTTAGTTAGGGGATCTATAGCGGAGCCTTACAATGAGCAGTTCTTC. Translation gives CASSLVRGSIAEPYNEQFF. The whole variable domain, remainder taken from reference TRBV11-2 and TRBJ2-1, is EAGVAQSPRYKIIEKRQSVAFWCNPISGHATLYWYQQILGQGPKLLIQFQNNGVVDDSQLPKDRFSAERLKGVDSTLKIQPAKLEDSAVYLCASSLVRGSIAEPYNEQFFGPGTRLTVL.

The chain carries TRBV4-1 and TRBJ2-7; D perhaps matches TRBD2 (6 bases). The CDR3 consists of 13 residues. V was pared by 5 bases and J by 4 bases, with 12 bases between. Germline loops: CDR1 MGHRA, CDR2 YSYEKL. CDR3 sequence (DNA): TGCGCCAGCAGCGGGGAGGATTCTTACGAGCAGTACTTC. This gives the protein CASSGEDSYEQYF.

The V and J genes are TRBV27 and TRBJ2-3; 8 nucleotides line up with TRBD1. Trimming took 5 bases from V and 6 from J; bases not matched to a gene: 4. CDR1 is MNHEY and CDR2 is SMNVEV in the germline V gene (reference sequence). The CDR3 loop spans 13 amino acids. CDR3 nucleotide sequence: TGTGCCAGCAGTCAGGGGGCGGGGGATACGCAGTATTTT. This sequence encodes CASSQGAGDTQYF.

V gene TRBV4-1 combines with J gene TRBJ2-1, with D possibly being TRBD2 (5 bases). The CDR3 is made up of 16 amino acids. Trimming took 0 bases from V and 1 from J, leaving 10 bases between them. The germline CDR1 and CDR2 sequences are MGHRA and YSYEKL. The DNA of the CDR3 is TGCGCCAGCAGCCAAGAGTGGCCGGGATCCTACAATGAGCAGTTCTTC. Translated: CASSQEWPGSYNEQFF.

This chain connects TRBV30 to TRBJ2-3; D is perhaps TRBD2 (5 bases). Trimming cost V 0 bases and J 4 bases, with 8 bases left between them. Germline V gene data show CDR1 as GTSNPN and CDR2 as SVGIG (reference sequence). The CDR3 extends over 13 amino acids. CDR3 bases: TGTGCCTGGAGTGTAAATAGCGCAGATACGCAGTATTTT. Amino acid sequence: CAWSVNSADTQYF.

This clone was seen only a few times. Here the CDR3 DNA reads TGTGCCAGCAGAGATCGCGGAGGGGCTTATGGCTACACCTTC. Translating gives CASRDRGGAYGYTF. This chain uses TRBV6-5 with TRBJ1-2; D perhaps matches TRBD1 (5 bases). From germline, CDR1 is MNHEY and CDR2 SVGAGI. V was pared by 6 bases and J by 5 bases, with 16 bases between. This CDR3 contains 14 residues.

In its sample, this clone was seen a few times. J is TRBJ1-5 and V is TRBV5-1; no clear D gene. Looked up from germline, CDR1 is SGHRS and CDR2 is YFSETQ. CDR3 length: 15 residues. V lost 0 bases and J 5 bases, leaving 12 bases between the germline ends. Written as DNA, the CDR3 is TGCGCCAGCAGCTTGGCAGGTTTAAGCTATCAGCCCCAGCATTTT. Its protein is CASSLAGLSYQPQHF.

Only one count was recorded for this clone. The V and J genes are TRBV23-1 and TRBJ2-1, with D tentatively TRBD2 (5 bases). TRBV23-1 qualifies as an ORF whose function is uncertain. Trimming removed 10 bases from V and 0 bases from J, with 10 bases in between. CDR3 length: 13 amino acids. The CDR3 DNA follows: TGCGCCACCCTAGGGAGCTCCTACAATGAGCAGTTCTTC. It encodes CATLGSSYNEQFF.